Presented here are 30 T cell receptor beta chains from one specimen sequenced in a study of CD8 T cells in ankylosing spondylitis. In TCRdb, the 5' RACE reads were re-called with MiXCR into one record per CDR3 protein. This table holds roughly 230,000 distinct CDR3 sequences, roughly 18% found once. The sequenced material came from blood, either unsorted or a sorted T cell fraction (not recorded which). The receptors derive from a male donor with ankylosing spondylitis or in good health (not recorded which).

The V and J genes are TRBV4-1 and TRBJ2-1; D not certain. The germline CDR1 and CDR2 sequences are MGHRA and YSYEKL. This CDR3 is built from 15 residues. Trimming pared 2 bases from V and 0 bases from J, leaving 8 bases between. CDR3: CASSQSWSSYNEQFF. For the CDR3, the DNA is TGCGCCAGCAGCCAATCCTGGAGCTCCTACAATGAGCAGTTCTTC.

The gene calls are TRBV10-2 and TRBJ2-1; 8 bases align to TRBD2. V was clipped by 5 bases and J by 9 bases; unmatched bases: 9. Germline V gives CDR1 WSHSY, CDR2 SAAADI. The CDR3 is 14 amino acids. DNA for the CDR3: TGCGCCAGCAGTACGGGACTAGTCTTGTTTGAGCAGTTCTTC. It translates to CASSTGLVLFEQFF.

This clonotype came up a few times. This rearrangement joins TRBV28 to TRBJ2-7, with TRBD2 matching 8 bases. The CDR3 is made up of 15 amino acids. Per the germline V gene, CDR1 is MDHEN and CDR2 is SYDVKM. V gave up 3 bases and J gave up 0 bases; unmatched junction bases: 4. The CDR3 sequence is CASSFSGGDSYEQYF. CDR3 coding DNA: TGTGCCAGCAGTTTTTCGGGGGGGGACTCCTACGAGCAGTACTTC.

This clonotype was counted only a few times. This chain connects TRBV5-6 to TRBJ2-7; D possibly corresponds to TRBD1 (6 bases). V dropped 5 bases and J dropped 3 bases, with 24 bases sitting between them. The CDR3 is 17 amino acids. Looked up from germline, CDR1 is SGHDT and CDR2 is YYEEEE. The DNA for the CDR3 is TGTGCCAGCAGTCCGTCGGACAGCGCTTCGTACGTCTACGAGCAGTACTTC. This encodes CASSPSDSASYVYEQYF.

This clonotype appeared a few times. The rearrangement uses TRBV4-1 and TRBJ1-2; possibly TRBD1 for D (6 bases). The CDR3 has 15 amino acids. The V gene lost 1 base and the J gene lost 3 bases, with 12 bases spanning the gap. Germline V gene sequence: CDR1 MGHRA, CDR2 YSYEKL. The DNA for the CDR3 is TGCGCCAGCAGCCAAGTCTGGGGGGCAGACTATGGCTACACCTTC. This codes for CASSQVWGADYGYTF.

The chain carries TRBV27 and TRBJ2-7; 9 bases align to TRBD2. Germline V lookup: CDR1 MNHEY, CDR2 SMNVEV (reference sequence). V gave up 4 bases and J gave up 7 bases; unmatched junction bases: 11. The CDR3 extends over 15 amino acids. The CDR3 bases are TGTGCCAGCAGTTCAGTAGCGGGAGATCTTTATGAGCAGTACTTC. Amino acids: CASSSVAGDLYEQYF.

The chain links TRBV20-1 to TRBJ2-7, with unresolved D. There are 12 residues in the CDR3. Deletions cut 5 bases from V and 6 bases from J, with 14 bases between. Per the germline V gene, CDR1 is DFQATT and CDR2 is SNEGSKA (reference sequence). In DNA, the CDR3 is TGCAGTGCTCTTTCTTTTGGAGTCGAGCAGTACTTC. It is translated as CSALSFGVEQYF.

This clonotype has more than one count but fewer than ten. CDR3 region: CASSPSVGAVGNYGYTF. DNA for the CDR3: TGCGCCAGCAGCCCTAGTGTAGGGGCGGTAGGTAACTATGGCTACACCTTC. The chain recombines TRBV4-1 with TRBJ1-2; D possibly corresponds to TRBD1 (5 bases). This CDR3 spans 17 amino acids. Germline CDR1 MGHRA, CDR2 YSYEKL. Trimming left V 4 bases short and J 1 base short, with 19 bases between.

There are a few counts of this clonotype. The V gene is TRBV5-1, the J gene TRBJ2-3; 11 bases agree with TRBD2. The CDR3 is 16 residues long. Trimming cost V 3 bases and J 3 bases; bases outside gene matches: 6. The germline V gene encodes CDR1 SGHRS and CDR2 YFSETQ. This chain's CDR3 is CASSWSSGRGTDTQYF. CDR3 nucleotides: TGCGCCAGCAGCTGGAGTAGCGGGAGGGGTACAGATACGCAGTATTTT.

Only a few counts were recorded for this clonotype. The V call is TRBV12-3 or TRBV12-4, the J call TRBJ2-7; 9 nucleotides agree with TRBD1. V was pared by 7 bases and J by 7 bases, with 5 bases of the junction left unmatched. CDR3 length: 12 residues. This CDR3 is CASTETGGEQYF. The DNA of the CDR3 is TGTGCCAGCACCGAGACAGGGGGTGAGCAGTACTTC.

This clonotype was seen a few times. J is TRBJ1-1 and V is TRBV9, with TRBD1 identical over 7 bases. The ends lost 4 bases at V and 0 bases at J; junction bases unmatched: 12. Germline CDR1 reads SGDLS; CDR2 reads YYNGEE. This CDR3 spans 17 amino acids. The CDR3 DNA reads TGTGCCAGCAGCCGCGGGGCAGGGGGGCTCATGAACACTGAAGCTTTCTTT. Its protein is CASSRGAGGLMNTEAFF.

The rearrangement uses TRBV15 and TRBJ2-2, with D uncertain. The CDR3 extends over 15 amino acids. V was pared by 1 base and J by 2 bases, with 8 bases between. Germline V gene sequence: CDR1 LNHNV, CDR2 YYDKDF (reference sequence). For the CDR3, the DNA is TGTGCCACCAGCAGAGTGGAGTCAAACACCGGGGAGCTGTTTTTT. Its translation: CATSRVESNTGELFF.

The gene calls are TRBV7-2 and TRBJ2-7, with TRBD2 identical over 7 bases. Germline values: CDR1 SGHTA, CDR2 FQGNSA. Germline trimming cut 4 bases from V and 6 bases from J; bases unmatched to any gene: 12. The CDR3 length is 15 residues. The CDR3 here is CASSSHRDYPPEQYF. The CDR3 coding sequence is TGTGCCAGCAGCTCACACCGGGACTACCCTCCCGAGCAGTACTTC.

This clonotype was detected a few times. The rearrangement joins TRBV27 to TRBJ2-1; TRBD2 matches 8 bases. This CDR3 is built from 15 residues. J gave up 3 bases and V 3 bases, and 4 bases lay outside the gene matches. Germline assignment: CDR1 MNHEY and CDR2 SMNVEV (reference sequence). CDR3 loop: CASSLGSGGYNEQFF. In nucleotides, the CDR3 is TGTGCCAGCAGTTTGGGAAGCGGGGGCTACAATGAGCAGTTCTTC.

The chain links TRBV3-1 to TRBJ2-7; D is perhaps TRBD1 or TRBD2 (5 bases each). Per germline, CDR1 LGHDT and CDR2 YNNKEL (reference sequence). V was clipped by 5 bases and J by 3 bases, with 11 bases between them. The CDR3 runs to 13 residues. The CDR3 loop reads CASSYERGYEQYF. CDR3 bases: TGTGCCAGCAGCTATGAGAGGGGCTACGAGCAGTACTTC.

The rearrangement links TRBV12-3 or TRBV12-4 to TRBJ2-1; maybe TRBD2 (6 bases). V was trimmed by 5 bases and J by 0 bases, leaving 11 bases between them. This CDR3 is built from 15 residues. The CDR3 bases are TGTGCCAGCAGTGAAGCGGGTAGCTCCTACAATGAGCAGTTCTTC. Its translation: CASSEAGSSYNEQFF.

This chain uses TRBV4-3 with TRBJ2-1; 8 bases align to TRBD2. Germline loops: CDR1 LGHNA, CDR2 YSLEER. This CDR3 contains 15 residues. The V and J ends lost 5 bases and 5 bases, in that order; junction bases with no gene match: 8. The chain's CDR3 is CASSTGGPGHNEQFF. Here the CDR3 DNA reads TGCGCCAGCAGCACGGGGGGGCCAGGCCACAATGAGCAGTTCTTC.

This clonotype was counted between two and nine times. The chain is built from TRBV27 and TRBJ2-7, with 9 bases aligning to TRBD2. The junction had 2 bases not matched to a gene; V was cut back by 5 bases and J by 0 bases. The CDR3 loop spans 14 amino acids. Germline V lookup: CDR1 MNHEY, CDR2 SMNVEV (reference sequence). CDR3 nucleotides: TGTGCCAGCAGTAGGACTAGCGACTCCTACGAGCAGTACTTC. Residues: CASSRTSDSYEQYF.

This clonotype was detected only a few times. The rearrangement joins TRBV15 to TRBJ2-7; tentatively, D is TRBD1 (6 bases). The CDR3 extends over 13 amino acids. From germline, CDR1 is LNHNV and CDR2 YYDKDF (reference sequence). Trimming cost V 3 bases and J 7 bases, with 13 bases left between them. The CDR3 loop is CATSRTGTGEQYF. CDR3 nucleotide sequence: TGTGCCACCAGCAGGACAGGCACGGGGGAGCAGTACTTC.

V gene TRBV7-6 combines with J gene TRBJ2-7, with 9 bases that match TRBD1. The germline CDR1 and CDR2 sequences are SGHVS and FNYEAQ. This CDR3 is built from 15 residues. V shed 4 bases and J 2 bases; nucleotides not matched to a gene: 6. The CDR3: CASSSRTGATYEQYF. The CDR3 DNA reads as TGTGCCAGCAGCTCCCGGACAGGGGCCACCTACGAGCAGTACTTC.

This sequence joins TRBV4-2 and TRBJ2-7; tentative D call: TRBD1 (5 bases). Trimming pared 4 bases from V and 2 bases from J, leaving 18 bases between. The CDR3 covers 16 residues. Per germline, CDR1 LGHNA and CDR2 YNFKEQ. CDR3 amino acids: CASSPNTGIPTYEQYF. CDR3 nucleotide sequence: TGTGCCAGCAGCCCAAATACAGGCATCCCGACCTACGAGCAGTACTTC.

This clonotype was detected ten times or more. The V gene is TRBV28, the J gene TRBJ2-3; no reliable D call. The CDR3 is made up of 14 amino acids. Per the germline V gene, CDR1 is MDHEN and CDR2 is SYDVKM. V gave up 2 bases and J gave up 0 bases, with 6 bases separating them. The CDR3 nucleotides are TGTGCCAGCAGTTTAACACCCAGCACAGATACGCAGTATTTT. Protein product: CASSLTPSTDTQYF.

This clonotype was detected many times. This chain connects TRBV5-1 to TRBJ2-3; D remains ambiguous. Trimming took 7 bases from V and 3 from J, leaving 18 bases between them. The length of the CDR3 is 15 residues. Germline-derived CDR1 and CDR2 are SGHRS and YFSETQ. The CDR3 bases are TGCGCCAGCCGAACCCACATTATGAGGACAGATACGCAGTATTTT. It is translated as CASRTHIMRTDTQYF.

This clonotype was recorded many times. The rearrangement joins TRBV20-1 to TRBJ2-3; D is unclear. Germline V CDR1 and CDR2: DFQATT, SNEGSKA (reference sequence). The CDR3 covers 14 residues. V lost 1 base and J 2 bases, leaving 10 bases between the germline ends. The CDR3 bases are TGCAGTGCTAGAGTCACCCTTTACACAGATACGCAGTATTTT. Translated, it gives CSARVTLYTDTQYF.

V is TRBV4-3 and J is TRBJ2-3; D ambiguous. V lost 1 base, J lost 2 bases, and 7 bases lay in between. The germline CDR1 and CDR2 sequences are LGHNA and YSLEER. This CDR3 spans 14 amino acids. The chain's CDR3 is CASSQGWNTDTQYF. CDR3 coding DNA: TGCGCCAGCAGCCAAGGGTGGAACACAGATACGCAGTATTTT.

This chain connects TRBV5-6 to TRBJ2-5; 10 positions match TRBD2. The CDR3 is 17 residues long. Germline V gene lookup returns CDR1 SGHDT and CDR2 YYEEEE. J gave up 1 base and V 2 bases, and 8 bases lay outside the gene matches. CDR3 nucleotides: TGTGCCAGCAGCTTATTGACGGGACTAGCGAGCCAAGAGACCCAGTACTTC. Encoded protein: CASSLLTGLASQETQYF.

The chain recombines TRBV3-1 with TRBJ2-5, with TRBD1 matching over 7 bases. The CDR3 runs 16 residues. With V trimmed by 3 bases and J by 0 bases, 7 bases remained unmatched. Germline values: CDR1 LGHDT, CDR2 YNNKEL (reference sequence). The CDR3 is CASSHPGQTNQETQYF. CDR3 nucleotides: TGTGCCAGCAGCCATCCGGGACAGACCAACCAAGAGACCCAGTACTTC.

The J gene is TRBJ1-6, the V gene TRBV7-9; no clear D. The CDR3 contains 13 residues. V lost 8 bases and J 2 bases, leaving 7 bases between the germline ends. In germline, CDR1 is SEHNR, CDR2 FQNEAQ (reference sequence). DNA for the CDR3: TGTGCCAGCCGCTGGGCCTATAATTCACCCCTCCACTTT. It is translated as CASRWAYNSPLHF.

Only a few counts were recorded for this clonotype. In DNA, the CDR3 is TGCGCCAGCAGGTGGGACAGGACCAACGAGCAGTACTTC. The encoded protein is CASRWDRTNEQYF. J is TRBJ2-7 and V is TRBV5-1; 8 nucleotides align to TRBD1. Germline trimming cut 5 bases from V and 5 bases from J; bases unmatched to any gene: 6. This CDR3 is built from 13 residues. CDR1 is SGHRS and CDR2 is YFSETQ in the germline V gene.

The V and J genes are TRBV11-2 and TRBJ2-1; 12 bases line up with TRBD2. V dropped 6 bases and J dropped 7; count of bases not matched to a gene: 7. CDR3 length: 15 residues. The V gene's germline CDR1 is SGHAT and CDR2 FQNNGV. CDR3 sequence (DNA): TGTGCCAGCAGGCTACTAGCGGGAGGACCTAATGAGCAGTTCTTC. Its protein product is CASRLLAGGPNEQFF.